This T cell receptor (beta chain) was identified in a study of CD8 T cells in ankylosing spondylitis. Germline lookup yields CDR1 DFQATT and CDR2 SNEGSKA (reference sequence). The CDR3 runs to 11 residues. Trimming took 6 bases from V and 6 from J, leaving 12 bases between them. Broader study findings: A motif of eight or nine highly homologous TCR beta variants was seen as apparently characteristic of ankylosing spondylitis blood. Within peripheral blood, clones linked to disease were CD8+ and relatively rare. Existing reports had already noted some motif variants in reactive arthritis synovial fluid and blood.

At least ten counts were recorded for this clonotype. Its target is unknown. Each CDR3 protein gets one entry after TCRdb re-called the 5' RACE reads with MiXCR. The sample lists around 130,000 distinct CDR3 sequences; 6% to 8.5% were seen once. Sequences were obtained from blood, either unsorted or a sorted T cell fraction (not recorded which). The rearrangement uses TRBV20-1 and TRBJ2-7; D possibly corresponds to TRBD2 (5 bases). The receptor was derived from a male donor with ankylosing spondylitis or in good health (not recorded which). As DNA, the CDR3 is TGCAGTGCGGACGGACTTGGCGAGCAGTACTTC. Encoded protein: CSADGLGEQYF.